This TCR beta chain originates from a study of cytomegalovirus exposure and HLA in healthy donors listed by TCRdb under 2017. Regarding the research as a whole: According to an earlier analysis of a few hundred of the donors, about 179 million T cells yielded roughly 110 million unique TCR beta sequences and 276 Gb of sequence data. An early release that covered some 640 HLA-typed donors contained 250 to 350 gigabases of sequencing data and tens of millions of unique TCR sequences. Of the approximately 400 genotyped donors, over 70% fell in the genetic ancestry cluster associated with self-reported Caucasian donors. The study aimed to test whether signatures of past pathogen exposure could be identified by cataloging public T cell receptors. The T cell repertoires of under 750 subjects were profiled by immunosequencing and related to cytomegalovirus serostatus. A separate validation cohort of 100 to 150 different subjects was used in addition to the approximately 700-subject first cohort. To predict cytomegalovirus infection status, the study brought together high-throughput TCR immunosequencing, statistical association of individual TCRs with disease status, and machine learning. A later analysis re-analyzed previously published TCR beta repertoires from 660 or so donors and added high-resolution HLA genotyping to study TCR occurrence patterns. Rather than using new phenotypic data, the later analysis identified candidate immune exposures from TCR beta sequences and from how often those sequences occurred across donors. In an earlier analysis of a few hundred of the donors, high-throughput TCR beta sequencing was used to judge whether each TCR beta V gene segment behaved as functional or pseudogenic. Donor age, sex, ethnicity and CMV serostatus were compiled alongside the repertoire data. A later genetic analysis used genome-wide SNP genotypes for about three fifths of the roughly 700 donors, treating that subset as a discovery cohort. Every discovery cohort repertoire had been produced on one sequencing platform. HLA typing covered class I and class II loci at four-digit resolution. Typing coverage varied by locus: roughly 629-640 donors for A, B, C, DRB1 and DQB1; about 520 for DQA1; more than 600 for DPA1; 450 to 480 for DPB1. Roughly five DR-DQ haplotypes were handled as single units for association and clustering, since linkage in the cohort was strong. Among 398 genotyped donors of the cohort, an average of approximately 240,000 unique TCR beta nucleotide sequences were sequenced per donor, around 18% of them non-productive. Study-wide conclusions, independent of this receptor: A further reported finding was that TCR beta sequences accurately predicted the HLA-A and HLA-B alleles for most subjects in the first cohort. In a later genetic analysis, a missense DCLRE1C variant was associated with V-gene and J-gene trimming of TCR beta chains, and the association was replicated in an independent cohort. In the study, 150 to 200 TCR beta chains were listed as associated with cytomegalovirus. Broadly in line with IMGT annotations, most TCR beta V segments showed up in productive rearrangements about 90% or about 30% of the time in an earlier analysis of 450 to 750 of the donors. According to a later analysis, TCR association rates differed among HLA loci, with DRB1 alleles showing the most associated TCRs and HLA-C alleles showing the fewest. When HLA alleles, especially DR and DQ, strongly co-occurred, TCR associations were difficult to assign to individual alleles. Roughly uniform sequencing depth across donors was assumed in presence/absence analyses, although this assumption may not hold. Compared with the roughly 700-donor mean, donors in an Asian-associated ancestry cluster had fewer N-insertions in productive TCRs, according to a later genetic analysis. The classifier was reported to diagnose cytomegalovirus status with high specificity and sensitivity in both the original and validation cohorts. HLA typing was unavailable for some donors at each locus, so association tests used only the typed subset. Across donors, most TCR sequences were observed very rarely, whereas some public TCRs were present in many individuals. The earlier analysis of 587 of the donors excluded roughly 17 rarely observed V segments, including chromosome 9 orphons, because counts were too low. Several of the top co-occurrence clusters appeared to be linked to parvovirus B19, influenza, CMV and Epstein-Barr virus, according to a later analysis. Specific HLA alleles were associated with over 15,000 TCR beta sequences at a false discovery rate of 0.05 in a later analysis. In this cohort, only TCR beta chains were sequenced, and detectable features were limited by the absence of alpha or paired-chain data. Correlated functional status among segregating V segments might be attributable to linkage disequilibrium, but an unknown experimental factor could not be ruled out. A later analysis found that most CMV-associated TCR beta chains appeared HLA-restricted, with HLA associations seemingly driven largely by CMV exposure. Because the 87-base-pair reads could not distinguish some IMGT-functional V segments, including TRBV6-2 and TRBV6-3, those segments were excluded. The authors suggested that the approach could potentially be extended to other disease states and immunological phenotypes. The sequencing pipeline was judged likely to have produced a cluster of highly shared sequence variants as a technical artifact. For the cohort, immune exposure information was limited to CMV serostatus. In a later analysis, HLA-associated TCR beta chains showed more clonal expansion and lower generation probabilities than non-associated chains that were equally common. In vitro tests confirmed that a few of the cytomegalovirus-associated TCR beta chains recognize cytomegalovirus antigens.

A note on this clone: Its binding antigen is unknown. The sample holds no much larger clone one base away, and base qualities are not on file.

Sequences SGHNT (CDR1) and YYREEE (CDR2) are obtained from the germline V gene (reference sequence). The CDR3 holds 16 amino acids from the cysteine to the phenylalanine. The sequence is cut down to CDR3 DNA, 48 bases in frame from base 1. Clipping removes 5 bases from V and 0 bases from J, with 10 as the unmatched junction base count. The cohort consisted of approximately 690 healthy bone marrow donors. At the time of sampling, every cohort member was nominally healthy, though immune exposures that went unrecorded were likely present. The donor tested CMV seropositive and was one of the 289 seropositive cohort members. A peripheral blood sample was provided by each donor, and peripheral blood mononuclear cells were used for TCR beta sequencing. The Qiagen DNeasy Blood Extraction Kit was used to extract genomic DNA from the blood cell samples. Library prep was done by the immunoSEQ multiplex PCR assay. For the multiplex PCR, a mixture combining 60 forward primers for TCR Vbeta segments and 13 reverse primers for TCR Jbeta segments was used. The CDR3 region of rearranged TCR beta genes was amplified from genomic DNA with a multiplex PCR assay. On the Illumina HiSeq System, the amplified TCR beta libraries were sequenced as 87-base-pair reads. The source study handled its data this way. A later analysis tallied about 77 million unique TCR beta chains across the 666 repertoires, and roughly 11 million of those chains were shared by two or more donors. Raw reads were error-corrected and collapsed into unique sequences with a nearest-neighbor algorithm that merged closely related sequences to remove PCR and sequencing errors. Alignment of CDR3 sequences to IMGT reference sequences was used to assign V, D and J gene segments. For a sequence to be retained, a match of at least six nucleotides to both a V gene segment and a J gene segment was required. Rearrangements were called productive when the CDR3 lacked stop codons and stayed in frame with V and J; all others were non-productive. Following IMGT convention, CDR3 was defined as the stretch from the second conserved V-encoded cysteine to the conserved J-encoded phenylalanine. In an earlier analysis of around 640 of the donors, sequences lacking an unambiguous match to a single V gene segment were excluded. In an earlier analysis of 500 to 750 of the donors, V segments were called functional above 56.7% productive rearrangements and were called segregating when the between-donor standard deviation exceeded 5%. A statistical classification framework was built for diagnosing cytomegalovirus status from the catalog of TCR beta chain sequences. V and J gene assignment, in a later analysis, came from comparing TCR nucleotide sequences with IMGT/GENE-DB human TR gene sequences. In a later analysis, CDR3 sequences and most-parsimonious VDJ recombination scenarios were assigned using the TCRdist pipeline. In a later analysis, every TCR beta chain was defined by the combination of its CDR3 amino acid sequence and its V-gene family, and reads without a unique V-gene family were dropped. In a later analysis, fewer than 600 highly shared, low-generation-probability nucleotide sequences were removed to address suspected cross-contamination and a sequencing artifact. In a later analysis, a clonal expansion index for each public chain was calculated from normalized within-repertoire ranks of inferred template counts. In a later analysis, generation probabilities were computed using a VDJ recombination model fitted to out-of-frame rearrangements, and the results were checked against IGoR. Hypergeometric tests were used in a later analysis to score TCR-TCR, TCR-HLA and TCR-CMV co-occurrence, with a repertoire-size bias correction applied to the TCR pairs. A later analysis estimated false discovery rates by permuting HLA or CMV assignments 20 times. A later analysis grouped co-occurring TCRs with DBSCAN, adding TCRdist sequence similarity when clustering within HLA-allele-positive subsets. For co-occurrence clustering, repertoires with fewer than 30,000 or more than 120,000 public chains were excluded, along with 5 or 6 repertoires with anomalous nucleotide sharing. TCRdb stores this immuneACCESS table with in-frame sequences only. Part of the clones is absent; in the studies checked, under half of the shortfall reflects unresolved V genes, and no reason is known for the rest. That table gives V, J and clone size, and the DNA gave D and trimming. Counted in this sample were 130,000 or so clones; 75% to 85% of them appeared once. 7.5% to 9.5% of the sample lies in the top ten.

In this chain, TRBV5-4 is recombined with TRBJ2-5; 7 nucleotides in the junction match TRBD2. The clonotype comes from a woman aged 45-65 years in good health and CMV-seropositive. The specimen sequenced was PBMCs. The DNA is as follows: TGTGCCAGCAGTCGCAGACTAGCTCTGTACCAAGAGACCCAGTACTTC. Its protein reads: CASSRRLALYQETQYF. With the rest looked up from the reference TRBV5-4 and TRBJ2-5 genes rather than sequenced, the full variable domain is ETGVTQSPTHLIKTRGQQVTLRCSSQSGHNTVSWYQQALGQGPQFIFQYYREEENGRGNFPPRFSGLQFPNYSSELNVNALELDDSALYLCASSRRLALYQETQYFGPGTRLLVL.